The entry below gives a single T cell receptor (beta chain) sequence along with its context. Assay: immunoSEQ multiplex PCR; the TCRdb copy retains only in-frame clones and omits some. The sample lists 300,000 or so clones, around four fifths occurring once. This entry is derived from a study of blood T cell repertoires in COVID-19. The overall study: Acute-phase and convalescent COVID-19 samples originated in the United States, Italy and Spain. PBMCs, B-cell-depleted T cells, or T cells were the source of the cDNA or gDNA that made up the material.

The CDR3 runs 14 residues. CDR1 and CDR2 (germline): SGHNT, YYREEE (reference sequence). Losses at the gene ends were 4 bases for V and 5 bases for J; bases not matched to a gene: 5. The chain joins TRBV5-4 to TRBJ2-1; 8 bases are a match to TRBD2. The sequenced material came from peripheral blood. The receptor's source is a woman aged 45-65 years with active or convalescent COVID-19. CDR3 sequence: CASSPGGTNNEQFF. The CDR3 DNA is TGTGCCAGCAGCCCGGGGGGGACTAACAATGAGCAGTTCTTC.